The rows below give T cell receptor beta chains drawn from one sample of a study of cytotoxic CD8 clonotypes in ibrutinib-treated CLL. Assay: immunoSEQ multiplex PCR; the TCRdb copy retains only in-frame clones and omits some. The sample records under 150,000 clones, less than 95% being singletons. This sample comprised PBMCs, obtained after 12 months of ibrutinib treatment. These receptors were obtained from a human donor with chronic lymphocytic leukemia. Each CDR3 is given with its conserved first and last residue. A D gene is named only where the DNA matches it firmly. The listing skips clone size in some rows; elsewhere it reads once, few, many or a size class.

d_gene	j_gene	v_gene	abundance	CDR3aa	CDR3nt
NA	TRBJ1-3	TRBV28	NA	CASGLQVSGNTIYF	TGTGCCAGCGGATTACAGGTCTCTGGAAACACCATATATTTT
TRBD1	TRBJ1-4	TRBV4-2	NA	CASDALGDRGFVLLEKLFF	TGTGCCAGCGACGCTCTAGGGGACAGGGGGTTTGTGTTACTTGAAAAACTGTTTTTT
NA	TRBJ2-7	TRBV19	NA	CASISGQGEQYF	TGTGCCAGTATATCCGGCCAGGGAGAGCAGTACTTC
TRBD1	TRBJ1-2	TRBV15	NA	CATSRDKAGGGGYTF	TGTGCCACCAGCAGAGATAAGGCAGGGGGCGGTGGCTACACCTTC
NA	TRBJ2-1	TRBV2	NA	CASREVSNEQFF	TGTGCCAGCAGAGAAGTAAGCAATGAGCAGTTCTTC
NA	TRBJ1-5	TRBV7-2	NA	CASSLGNSPNQPQHF	TGTGCCAGCAGCTTAGGCAACAGCCCTAATCAGCCCCAGCATTTT
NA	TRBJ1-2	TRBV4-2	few	CASSQDVSEYYGYTF	TGTGCCAGCAGCCAAGATGTGTCAGAATATTATGGCTACACCTTC
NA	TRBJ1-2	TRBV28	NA	CASSFQAIYGYTF	TGTGCCAGCAGTTTTCAGGCGATCTATGGCTACACCTTC
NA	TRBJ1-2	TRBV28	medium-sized	CASSLGSYGYTF	TGTGCCAGCAGTCTCGGGAGCTATGGCTACACCTTC
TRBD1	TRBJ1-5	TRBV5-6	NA	CASSLWWTGENQPQHF	TGTGCCAGCAGCTTGTGGTGGACAGGGGAAAATCAGCCCCAGCATTTT
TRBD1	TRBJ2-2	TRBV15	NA	CATSRDRTGGNTGELFF	TGTGCCACCAGCAGAGATAGGACAGGGGGAAACACCGGGGAGCTGTTTTTT
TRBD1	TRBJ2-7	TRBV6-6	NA	CASSYDRGDEQYF	TGTGCCAGCAGTTACGACAGGGGAGACGAGCAGTACTTC
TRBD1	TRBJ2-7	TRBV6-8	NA	CASSYSNWARGLEQYF	TGTGCCAGCAGTTACTCGAATTGGGCCAGGGGGCTGGAGCAGTACTTC
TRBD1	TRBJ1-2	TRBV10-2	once	CASKEGGQGLYGYTF	TGCGCCAGCAAGGAGGGGGGACAGGGACTTTATGGCTACACCTTC
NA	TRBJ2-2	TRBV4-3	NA	CASSQRRNTGELFF	TGCGCCAGCAGCCAAAGGAGGAACACCGGGGAGCTGTTTTTT
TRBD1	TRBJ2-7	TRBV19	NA	CASTDRGPTYEQYF	TGTGCCAGTACCGACAGGGGACCGACCTACGAGCAGTACTTC
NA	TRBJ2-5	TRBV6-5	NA	CASSPSRTHGTQYF	TGTGCCAGCAGCCCCTCTAGAACCCACGGGACCCAGTACTTC
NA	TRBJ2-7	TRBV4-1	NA	CASSQEVRGDEQYF	TGCGCCAGCAGCCAGGAGGTCCGAGGGGACGAGCAGTACTTC
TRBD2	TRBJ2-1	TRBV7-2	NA	CASSLDLAGGTDEQFF	TGTGCCAGCAGCTTAGACCTAGCGGGAGGAACAGATGAGCAGTTCTTC
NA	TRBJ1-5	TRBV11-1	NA	CASSFRSNQPQHF	TGTGCCAGCAGCTTCAGAAGTAATCAGCCCCAGCATTTT
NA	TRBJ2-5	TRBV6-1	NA	CASSDSPASQETQYF	TGTGCCAGCAGTGATAGTCCGGCATCCCAAGAGACCCAGTACTTC
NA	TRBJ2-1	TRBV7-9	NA	CASSLALAGPSYNEQFF	TGTGCCAGCAGCTTAGCGTTGGCAGGGCCCTCCTACAATGAGCAGTTCTTC
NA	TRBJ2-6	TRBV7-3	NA	CASSLRGSGANVLTF	TGTGCCAGCAGCCTCAGGGGCTCTGGGGCCAACGTCCTGACTTTC
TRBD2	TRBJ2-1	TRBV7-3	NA	CASSRSGTTYNEQFF	TGTGCCAGCAGTCGTAGCGGGACGACCTACAATGAGCAGTTCTTC
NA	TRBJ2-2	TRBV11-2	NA	CASSLGSKNTGELFF	TGTGCCAGCAGCTTGGGTTCCAAGAACACCGGGGAGCTGTTTTTT
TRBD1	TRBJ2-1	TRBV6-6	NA	CASRAGGSYNEQFF	TGTGCCAGCAGAGCAGGGGGATCCTACAATGAGCAGTTCTTC
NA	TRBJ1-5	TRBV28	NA	CASATGGSRNQPQHF	TGTGCCAGCGCTACGGGGGGTAGCCGGAATCAGCCCCAGCATTTT
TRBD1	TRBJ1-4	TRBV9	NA	CASSLGTGQGEKLFF	TGTGCCAGCAGCCTGGGGACAGGACAGGGCGAAAAACTGTTTTTT
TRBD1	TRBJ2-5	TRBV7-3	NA	CASSSYQNGTGGGETQYF	TGTGCCAGCAGCTCGTACCAAAACGGGACAGGGGGCGGGGAGACCCAGTACTTC
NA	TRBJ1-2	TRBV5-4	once	CASSLAAGGDRDGYTF	TGTGCCAGCAGCTTGGCGGCGGGGGGGGACCGGGATGGCTACACCTTC
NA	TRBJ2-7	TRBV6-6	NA	CASSYSDPGPRYEQYF	TGTGCCAGCAGTTACTCCGATCCGGGGCCTCGATACGAGCAGTACTTC
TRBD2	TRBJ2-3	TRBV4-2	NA	CASSQETGLFTDTQYF	TGTGCCAGCAGCCAAGAAACGGGACTATTCACAGATACGCAGTATTTT
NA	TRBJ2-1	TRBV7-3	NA	CASSWQSNEQFF	TGTGCCAGCAGCTGGCAGAGCAATGAGCAGTTCTTC
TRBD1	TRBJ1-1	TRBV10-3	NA	CAISDTGGNTEAFF	TGTGCCATCAGCGATACAGGGGGGAACACTGAAGCTTTCTTT
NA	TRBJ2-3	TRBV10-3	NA	CAISQILSTDTQYF	TGTGCCATCAGTCAAATATTAAGCACAGATACGCAGTATTTT
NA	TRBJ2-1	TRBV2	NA	CASKEEDSYNEQFF	TGTGCCAGCAAAGAAGAGGACTCCTACAATGAGCAGTTCTTC
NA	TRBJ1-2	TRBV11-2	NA	CASSLDPAENYGYTF	TGTGCCAGCAGCTTAGATCCCGCAGAAAACTATGGCTACACCTTC
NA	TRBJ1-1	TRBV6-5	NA	CASSYGDTNTEAFF	TGTGCCAGCAGTTACGGGGACACGAACACTGAAGCTTTCTTT
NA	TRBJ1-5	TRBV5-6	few	CASSLGEAAQHF	TGTGCCAGCAGCTTGGGCGAGGCGGCCCAGCATTTT
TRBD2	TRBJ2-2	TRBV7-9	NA	CANRNLGSGRTGGELFF	TGTGCCAACCGAAACCTAGGGAGCGGGAGAACGGGCGGGGAGCTGTTTTTT
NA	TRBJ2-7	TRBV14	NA	CASSQGGILGKPYEQYF	TGTGCCAGCAGCCAAGGAGGTATTTTGGGTAAACCCTACGAGCAGTACTTC
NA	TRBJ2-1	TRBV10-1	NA	CASTEMVEYNEQFF	TGCGCCAGCACCGAGATGGTGGAATACAATGAGCAGTTCTTC
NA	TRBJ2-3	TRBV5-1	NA	CASSWLTSPDTQYF	TGCGCCAGCAGCTGGTTGACTAGTCCAGATACGCAGTATTTT
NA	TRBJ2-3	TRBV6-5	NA	CASSYSRFTDTQYF	TGTGCCAGCAGTTACTCCCGATTCACAGATACGCAGTATTTT
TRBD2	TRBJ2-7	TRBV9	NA	CASSVGAGGYEQYF	TGTGCCAGCAGCGTAGGAGCGGGAGGGTACGAGCAGTACTTC
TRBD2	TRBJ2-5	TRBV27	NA	CASSWGGRGAETQYF	TGTGCCAGCAGTTGGGGCGGGAGGGGGGCAGAGACCCAGTACTTC
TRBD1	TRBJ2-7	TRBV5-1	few	CASSSEQGAYEQYF	TGCGCCAGCAGCAGTGAACAGGGGGCCTACGAGCAGTACTTC
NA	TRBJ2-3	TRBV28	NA	CASNIKGSTDTQYF	TGTGCCAGCAACATCAAAGGGTCCACAGATACGCAGTATTTT
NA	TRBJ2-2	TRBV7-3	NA	CASSLGTPRATGELFF	TGTGCCAGCAGCTTAGGGACACCTAGGGCCACCGGGGAGCTGTTTTTT